The clone carrying this T cell receptor beta chain occurred many times. The sample is drawn from a study of response to subunit inactivated influenza vaccine. Each CDR3 protein gets one entry after TCRdb re-called the RT-PCR reads with MiXCR. The profile shows roughly 540,000 distinct CDR3 sequences, under 30% of them singletons. CDR1 is SGHRS, CDR2 YFSETQ, per germline. This CDR3 region has 15 residues. Trimming shortened V by 4 bases and J by 3 bases, and 13 bases separated the two germline ends. The data were also submitted as part of a second study, on T cells expressing NK-cell markers. Per that paper: Scientists made TCR beta cDNA using 5'RACE template switching with UMIs. Also leading the CD3+CD56-NKG2C+ fraction in a handful of donors were these clonotypes. No clear determination of HCMV specificity was made for expanded NKG2C+ T cell clones.

This specimen consisted of CD4+ T cells sorted from PBMCs, obtained roughly 12 days after vaccination. The sequence was collected from a man aged 45-65 years who received an inactivated influenza vaccine. V usage is TRBV5-1 and J usage is TRBJ2-2; no clear D gene. The chain's CDR3 is CASSRTEIDTGELFF. The CDR3 DNA follows: TGCGCCAGCAGCCGCACGGAGATAGACACCGGGGAGCTGTTTTTT.